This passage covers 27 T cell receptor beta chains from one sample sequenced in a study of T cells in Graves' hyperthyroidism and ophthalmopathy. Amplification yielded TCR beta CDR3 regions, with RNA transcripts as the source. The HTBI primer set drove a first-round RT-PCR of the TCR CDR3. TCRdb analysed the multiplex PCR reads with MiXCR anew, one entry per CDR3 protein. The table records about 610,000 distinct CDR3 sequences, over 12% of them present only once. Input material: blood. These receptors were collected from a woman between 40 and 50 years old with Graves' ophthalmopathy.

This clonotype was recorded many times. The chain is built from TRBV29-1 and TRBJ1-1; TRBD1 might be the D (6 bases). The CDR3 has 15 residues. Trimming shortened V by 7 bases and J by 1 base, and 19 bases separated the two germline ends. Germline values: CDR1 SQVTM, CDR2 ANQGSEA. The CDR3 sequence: CSAFSTGTSNTEAFF. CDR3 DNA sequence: TGCAGCGCCTTTAGTACCGGGACATCGAACACTGAAGCTTTCTTT. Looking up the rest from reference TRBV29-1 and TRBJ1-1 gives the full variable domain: SAVISQKPSRDICQRGTSLTIQCQVDSQVTMMFWYRQQPGQSLTLIATANQGSEATYESGFVIDKFPISRPNLTFSTLTVSNMSPEDSSIYLCSAFSTGTSNTEAFFGQGTRLTVV.

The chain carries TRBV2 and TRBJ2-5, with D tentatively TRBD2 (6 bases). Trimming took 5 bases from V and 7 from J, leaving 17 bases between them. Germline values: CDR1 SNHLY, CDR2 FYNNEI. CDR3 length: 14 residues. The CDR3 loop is CASSRDGGRGTQYF. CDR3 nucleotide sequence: TGTGCCAGCAGTAGGGACGGAGGGAGAGGGACCCAGTACTTC.

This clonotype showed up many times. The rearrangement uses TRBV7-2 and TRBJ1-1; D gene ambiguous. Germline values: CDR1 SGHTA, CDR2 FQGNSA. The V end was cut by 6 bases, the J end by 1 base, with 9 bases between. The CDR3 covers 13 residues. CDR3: CASRKKGNTEAFF. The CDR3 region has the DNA TGTGCCAGCAGAAAAAAAGGGAACACTGAAGCTTTCTTT.

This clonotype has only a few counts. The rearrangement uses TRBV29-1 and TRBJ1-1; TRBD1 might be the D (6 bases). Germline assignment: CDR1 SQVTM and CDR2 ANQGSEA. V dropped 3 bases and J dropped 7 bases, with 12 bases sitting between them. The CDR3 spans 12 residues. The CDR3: CSVESGGDEAFF. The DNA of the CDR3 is TGCAGCGTTGAGTCGGGGGGCGATGAAGCTTTCTTT. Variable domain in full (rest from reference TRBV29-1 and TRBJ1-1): SAVISQKPSRDICQRGTSLTIQCQVDSQVTMMFWYRQQPGQSLTLIATANQGSEATYESGFVIDKFPISRPNLTFSTLTVSNMSPEDSSIYLCSVESGGDEAFFGQGTRLTVV.

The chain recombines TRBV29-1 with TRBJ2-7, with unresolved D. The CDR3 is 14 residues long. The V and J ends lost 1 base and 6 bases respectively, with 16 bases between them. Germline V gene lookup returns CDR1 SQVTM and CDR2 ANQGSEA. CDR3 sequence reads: CSVEGLKGPGEQYF. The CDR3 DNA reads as TGCAGCGTTGAAGGCCTGAAGGGCCCTGGCGAGCAGTACTTC.

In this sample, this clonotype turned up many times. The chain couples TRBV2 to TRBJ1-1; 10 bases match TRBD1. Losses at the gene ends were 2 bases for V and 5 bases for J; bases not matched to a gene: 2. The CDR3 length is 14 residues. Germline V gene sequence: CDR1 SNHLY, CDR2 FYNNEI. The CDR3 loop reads CASSEWTGGTEAFF. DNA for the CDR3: TGTGCCAGCAGTGAATGGACAGGGGGAACTGAAGCTTTCTTT.

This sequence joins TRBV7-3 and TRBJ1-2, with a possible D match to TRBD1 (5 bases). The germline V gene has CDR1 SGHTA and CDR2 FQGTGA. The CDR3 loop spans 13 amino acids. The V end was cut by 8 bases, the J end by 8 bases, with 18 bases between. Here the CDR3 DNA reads TGTGCCAGCGGCCCCCTTGCCGGGGACGGCTACACCTTC. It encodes CASGPLAGDGYTF. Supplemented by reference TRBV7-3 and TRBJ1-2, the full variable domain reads GAGVSQTPSNKVTEKGKYVELRCDPISGHTALYWYRQSLGQGPEFLIYFQGTGAADDSGLPNDRFFAVRPEGSVSTLKIQRTERGDSAVYLCASGPLAGDGYTFGSGTRLTVV.

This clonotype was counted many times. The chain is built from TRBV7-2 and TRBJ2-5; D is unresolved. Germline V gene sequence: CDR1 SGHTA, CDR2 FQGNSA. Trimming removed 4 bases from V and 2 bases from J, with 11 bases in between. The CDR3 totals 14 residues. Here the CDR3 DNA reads TGTGCCAGCAGCTACCGACAAACACAAGAGACCCAGTACTTC. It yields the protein CASSYRQTQETQYF.

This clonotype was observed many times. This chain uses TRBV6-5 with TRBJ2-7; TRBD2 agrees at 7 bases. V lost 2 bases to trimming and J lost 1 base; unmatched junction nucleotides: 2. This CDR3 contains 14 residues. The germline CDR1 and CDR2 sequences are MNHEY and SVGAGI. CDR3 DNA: TGTGCCAGCAGTTACGGGCGGGAGTCCTACGAGCAGTACTTC. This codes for CASSYGRESYEQYF.

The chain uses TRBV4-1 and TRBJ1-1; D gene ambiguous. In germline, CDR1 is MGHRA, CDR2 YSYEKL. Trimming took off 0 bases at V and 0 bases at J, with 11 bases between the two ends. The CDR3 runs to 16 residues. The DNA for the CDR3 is TGCGCCAGCAGCCAAGAGCCCCAATTAATGAACACTGAAGCTTTCTTT. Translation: CASSQEPQLMNTEAFF.

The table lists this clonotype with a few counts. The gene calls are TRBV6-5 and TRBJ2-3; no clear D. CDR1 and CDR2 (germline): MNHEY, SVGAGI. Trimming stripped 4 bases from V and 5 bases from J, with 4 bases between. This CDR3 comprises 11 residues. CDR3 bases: TGTGCCAGCAGTTGGGAAGATACGCAGTATTTT. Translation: CASSWEDTQYF.

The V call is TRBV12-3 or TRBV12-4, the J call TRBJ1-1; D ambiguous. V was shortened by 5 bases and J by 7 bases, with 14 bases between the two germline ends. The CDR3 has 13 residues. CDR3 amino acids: CASSPDNLREAFF. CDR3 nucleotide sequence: TGTGCCAGCAGTCCCGATAATCTCCGTGAAGCTTTCTTT.

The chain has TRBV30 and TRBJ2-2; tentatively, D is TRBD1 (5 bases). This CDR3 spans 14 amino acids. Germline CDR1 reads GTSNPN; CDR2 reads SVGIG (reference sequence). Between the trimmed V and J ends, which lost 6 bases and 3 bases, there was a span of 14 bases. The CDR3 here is CACSWGVYTGELFF. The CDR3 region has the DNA TGTGCCTGTTCGTGGGGCGTATACACCGGGGAGCTGTTTTTT.

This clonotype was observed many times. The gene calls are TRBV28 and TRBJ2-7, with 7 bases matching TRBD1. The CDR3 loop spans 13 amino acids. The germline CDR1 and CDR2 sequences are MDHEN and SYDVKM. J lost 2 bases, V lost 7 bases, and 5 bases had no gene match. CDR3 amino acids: CASNRGQPYEQYF. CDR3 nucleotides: TGTGCCAGCAATCGGGGACAGCCCTACGAGCAGTACTTC.

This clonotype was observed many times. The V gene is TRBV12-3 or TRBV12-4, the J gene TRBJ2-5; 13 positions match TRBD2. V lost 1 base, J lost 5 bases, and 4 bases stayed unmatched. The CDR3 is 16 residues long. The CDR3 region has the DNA TGTGCCAGCAGTTTAGGGACTAGCGGGAGCGGTGAGACCCAGTACTTC. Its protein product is CASSLGTSGSGETQYF.

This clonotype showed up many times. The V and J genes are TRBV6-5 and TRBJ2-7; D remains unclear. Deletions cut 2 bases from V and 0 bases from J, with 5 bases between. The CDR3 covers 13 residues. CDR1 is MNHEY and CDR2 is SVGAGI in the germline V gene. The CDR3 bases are TGTGCCAGCAGTTACACAGCCTCCTACGAGCAGTACTTC. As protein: CASSYTASYEQYF.

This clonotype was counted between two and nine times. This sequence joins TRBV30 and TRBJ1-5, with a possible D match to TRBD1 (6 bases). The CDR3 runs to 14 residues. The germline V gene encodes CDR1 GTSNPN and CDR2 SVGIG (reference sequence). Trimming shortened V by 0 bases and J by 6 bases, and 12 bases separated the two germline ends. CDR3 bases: TGTGCCTGGAGTGTTATGACAGGCCTTCAGCCCCAGCATTTT. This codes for CAWSVMTGLQPQHF.

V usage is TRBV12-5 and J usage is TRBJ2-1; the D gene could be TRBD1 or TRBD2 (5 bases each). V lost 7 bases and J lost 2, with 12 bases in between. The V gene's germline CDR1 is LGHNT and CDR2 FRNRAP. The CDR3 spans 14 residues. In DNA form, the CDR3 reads TGTGCTAGTGCTGGGGGAACGCCCTACAATGAGCAGTTCTTC. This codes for CASAGGTPYNEQFF.

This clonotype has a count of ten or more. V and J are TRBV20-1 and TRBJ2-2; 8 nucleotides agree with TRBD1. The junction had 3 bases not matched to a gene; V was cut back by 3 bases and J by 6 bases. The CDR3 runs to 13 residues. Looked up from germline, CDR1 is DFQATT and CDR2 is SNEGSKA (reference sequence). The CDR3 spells CSARTGESGELFF. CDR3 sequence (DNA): TGCAGTGCTAGGACAGGGGAATCCGGGGAGCTGTTTTTT.

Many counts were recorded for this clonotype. The CDR3 DNA is TGTGCCAGCAGCTTCGACCACCCGGAGACCCAGTACTTC. This gives the protein CASSFDHPETQYF. The chain is built from TRBV11-3 and TRBJ2-5, with D unclear. CDR3 length: 13 residues. Germline V gene lookup returns CDR1 SGHNT and CDR2 YENEEA. V lost 3 bases, J lost 5 bases, and 10 bases lay in between.

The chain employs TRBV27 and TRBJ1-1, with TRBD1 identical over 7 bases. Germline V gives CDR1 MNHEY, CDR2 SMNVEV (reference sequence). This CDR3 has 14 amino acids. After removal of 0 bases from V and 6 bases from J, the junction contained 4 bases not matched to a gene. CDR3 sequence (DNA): TGTGCCAGCAGTTTATCGATAGGGGGCCCTGAAGCTTTCTTT. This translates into CASSLSIGGPEAFF.

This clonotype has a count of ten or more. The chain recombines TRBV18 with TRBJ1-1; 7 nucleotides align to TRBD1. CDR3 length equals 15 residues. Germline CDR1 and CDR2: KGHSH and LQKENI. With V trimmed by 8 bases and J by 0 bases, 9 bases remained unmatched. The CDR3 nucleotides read TGTGCCAGCAGTCCTCAGGGACAGCTGAACACTGAAGCTTTCTTT. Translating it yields CASSPQGQLNTEAFF.

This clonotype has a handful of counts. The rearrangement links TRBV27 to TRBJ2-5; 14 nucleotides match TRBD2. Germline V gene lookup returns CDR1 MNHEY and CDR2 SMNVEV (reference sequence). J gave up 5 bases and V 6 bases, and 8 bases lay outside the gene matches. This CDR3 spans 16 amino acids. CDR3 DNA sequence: TGTGCCAGCAGCCGACTAGCGGGAGGGCCGTTGGAGACCCAGTACTTC. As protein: CASSRLAGGPLETQYF.

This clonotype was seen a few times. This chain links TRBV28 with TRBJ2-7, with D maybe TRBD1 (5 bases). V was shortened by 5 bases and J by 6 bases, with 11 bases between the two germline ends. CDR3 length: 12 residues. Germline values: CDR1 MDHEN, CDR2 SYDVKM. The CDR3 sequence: CASSKQGSEQYF. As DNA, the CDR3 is TGTGCCAGCAGTAAGCAGGGATCCGAGCAGTACTTC.

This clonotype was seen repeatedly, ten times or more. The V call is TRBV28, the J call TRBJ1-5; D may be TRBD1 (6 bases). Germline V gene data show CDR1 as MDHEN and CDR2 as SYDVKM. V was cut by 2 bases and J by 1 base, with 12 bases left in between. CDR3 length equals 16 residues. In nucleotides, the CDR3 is TGTGCCAGCAGTTTAGGGGGGGCTGGGAGCAATCAGCCCCAGCATTTT. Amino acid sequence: CASSLGGAGSNQPQHF.

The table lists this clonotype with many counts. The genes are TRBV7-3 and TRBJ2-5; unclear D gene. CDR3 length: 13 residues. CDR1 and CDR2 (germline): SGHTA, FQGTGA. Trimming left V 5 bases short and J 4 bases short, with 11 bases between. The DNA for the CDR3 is TGTGCCAGCAGCCCCGTGATGGGAGAGACCCAGTACTTC. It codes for CASSPVMGETQYF.

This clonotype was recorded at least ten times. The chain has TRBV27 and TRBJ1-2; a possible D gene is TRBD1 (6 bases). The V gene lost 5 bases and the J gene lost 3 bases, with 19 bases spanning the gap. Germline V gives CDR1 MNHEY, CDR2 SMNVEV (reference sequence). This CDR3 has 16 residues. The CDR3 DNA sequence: TGTGCCAGCAGTGGGGGGGCTGCTACCTTTTACTATGGCTACACCTTC. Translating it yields CASSGGAATFYYGYTF.